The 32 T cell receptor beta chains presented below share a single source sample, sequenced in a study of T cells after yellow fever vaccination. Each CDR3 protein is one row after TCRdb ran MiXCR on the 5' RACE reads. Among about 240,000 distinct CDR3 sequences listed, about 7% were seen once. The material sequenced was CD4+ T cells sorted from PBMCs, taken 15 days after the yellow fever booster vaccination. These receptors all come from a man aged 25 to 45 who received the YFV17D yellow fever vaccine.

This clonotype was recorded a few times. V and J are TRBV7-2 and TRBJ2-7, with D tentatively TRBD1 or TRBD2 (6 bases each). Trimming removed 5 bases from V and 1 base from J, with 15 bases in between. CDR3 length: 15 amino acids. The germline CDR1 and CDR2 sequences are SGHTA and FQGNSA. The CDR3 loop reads CASSGGSGASYEQYF. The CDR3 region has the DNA TGTGCCAGCAGCGGGGGTTCGGGGGCATCCTACGAGCAGTACTTC.

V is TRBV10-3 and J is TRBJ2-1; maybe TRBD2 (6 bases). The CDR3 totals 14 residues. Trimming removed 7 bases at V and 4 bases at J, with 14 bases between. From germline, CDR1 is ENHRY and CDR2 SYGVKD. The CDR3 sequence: CAIKYRDSYNEQFF. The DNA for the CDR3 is TGTGCCATCAAGTACCGGGACTCTTACAATGAGCAGTTCTTC.

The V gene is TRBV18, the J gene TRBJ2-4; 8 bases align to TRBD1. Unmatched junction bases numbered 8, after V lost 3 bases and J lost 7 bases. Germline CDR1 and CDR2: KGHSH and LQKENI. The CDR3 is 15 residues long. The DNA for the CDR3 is TGTGCCAGCTCACCTGGACAGGGTGGGAGCAACATTCAGTACTTC. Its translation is CASSPGQGGSNIQYF.

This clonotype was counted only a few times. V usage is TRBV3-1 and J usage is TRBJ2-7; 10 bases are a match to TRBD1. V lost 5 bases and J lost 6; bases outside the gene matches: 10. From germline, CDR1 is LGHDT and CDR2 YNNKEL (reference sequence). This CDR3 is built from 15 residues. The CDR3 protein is CASSFMRDRGGEQYF. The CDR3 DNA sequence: TGTGCCAGCAGCTTCATGAGGGACAGGGGTGGCGAGCAGTACTTC.

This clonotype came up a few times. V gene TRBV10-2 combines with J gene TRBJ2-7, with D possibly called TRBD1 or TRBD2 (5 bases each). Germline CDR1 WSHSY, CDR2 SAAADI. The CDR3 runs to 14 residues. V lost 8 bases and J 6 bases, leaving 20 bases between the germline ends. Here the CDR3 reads CASRVGVVFPEQYF. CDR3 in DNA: TGCGCCAGCCGGGTGGGGGTAGTCTTTCCCGAGCAGTACTTC.

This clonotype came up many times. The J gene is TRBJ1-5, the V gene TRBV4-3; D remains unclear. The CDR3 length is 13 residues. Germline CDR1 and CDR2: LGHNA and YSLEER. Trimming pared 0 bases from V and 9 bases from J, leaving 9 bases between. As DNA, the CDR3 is TGCGCCAGCAGCCAAGATGGTGGTGGGCCCCAGCATTTT. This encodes CASSQDGGGPQHF.

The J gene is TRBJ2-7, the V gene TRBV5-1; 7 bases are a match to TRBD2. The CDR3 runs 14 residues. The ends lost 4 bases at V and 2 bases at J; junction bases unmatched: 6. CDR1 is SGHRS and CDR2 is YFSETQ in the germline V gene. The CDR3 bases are TGCGCCAGCAGCCTGTCAGGGACTACCTACGAGCAGTACTTC. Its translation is CASSLSGTTYEQYF.

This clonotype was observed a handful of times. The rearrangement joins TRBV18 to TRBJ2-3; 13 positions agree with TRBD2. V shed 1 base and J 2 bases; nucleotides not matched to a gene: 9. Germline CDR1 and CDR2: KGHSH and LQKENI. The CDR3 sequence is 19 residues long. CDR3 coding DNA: TGTGCCAGCTCACCACGGTTCTCGGGACTAGCGGGAACCACAGATACGCAGTATTTT. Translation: CASSPRFSGLAGTTDTQYF.

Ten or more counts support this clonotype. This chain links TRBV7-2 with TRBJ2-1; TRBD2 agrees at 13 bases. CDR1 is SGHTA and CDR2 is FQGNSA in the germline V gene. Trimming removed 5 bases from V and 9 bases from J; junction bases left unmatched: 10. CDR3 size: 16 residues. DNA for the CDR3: TGTGCCAGCAGCCCCCCCGGACTAGCGGGAGATCTTGAGCAGTTCTTC. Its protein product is CASSPPGLAGDLEQFF. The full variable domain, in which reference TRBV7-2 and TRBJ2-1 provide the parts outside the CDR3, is GAGVSQSPSNKVTEKGKDVELRCDPISGHTALYWYRQSLGQGLEFLIYFQGNSAPDKSGLPSDRFSAERTGGSVSTLTIQRTQQEDSAVYLCASSPPGLAGDLEQFFGPGTRLTVL.

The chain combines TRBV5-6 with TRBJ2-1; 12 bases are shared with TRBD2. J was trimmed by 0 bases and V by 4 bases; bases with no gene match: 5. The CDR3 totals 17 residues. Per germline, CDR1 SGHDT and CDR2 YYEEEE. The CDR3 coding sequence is TGTGCCAGCAGCCCTCGGACTAGCGGGGTCTCCTACAATGAGCAGTTCTTC. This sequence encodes CASSPRTSGVSYNEQFF.

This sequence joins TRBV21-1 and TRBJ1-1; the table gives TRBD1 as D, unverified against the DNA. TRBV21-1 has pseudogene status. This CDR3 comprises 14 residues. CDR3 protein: CASSKGGADRRAFF. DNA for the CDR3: TGTGCCAGCAGCAAAGGTGGGGCGGACAGGAGGGCTTTCTTT.

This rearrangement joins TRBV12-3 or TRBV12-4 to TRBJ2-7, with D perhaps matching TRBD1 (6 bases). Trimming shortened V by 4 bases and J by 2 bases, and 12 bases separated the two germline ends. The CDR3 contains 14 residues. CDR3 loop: CASSSGALAYEQYF. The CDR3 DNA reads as TGTGCCAGCAGTTCAGGGGCCCTCGCCTACGAGCAGTACTTC.

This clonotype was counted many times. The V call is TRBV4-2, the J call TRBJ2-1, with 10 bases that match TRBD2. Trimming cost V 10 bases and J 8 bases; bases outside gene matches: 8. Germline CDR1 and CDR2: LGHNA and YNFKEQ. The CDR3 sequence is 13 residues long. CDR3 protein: CATGLAERDEQFF. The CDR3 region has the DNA TGTGCCACAGGACTAGCGGAGCGCGATGAGCAGTTCTTC.

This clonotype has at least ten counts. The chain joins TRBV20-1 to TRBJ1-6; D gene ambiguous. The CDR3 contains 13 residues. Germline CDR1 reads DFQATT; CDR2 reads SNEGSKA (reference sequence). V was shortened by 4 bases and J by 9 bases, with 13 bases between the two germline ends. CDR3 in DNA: TGCAGTGCTATCCGGGTGATGGGTTCACCCCTCCACTTT. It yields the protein CSAIRVMGSPLHF.

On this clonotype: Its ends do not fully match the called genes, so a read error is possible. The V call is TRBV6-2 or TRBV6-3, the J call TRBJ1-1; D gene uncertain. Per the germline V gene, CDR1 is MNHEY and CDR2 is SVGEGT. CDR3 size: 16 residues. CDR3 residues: CASNYGMSMMNTEAFF. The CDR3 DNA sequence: TGTGCCAGCAATTACGGTATGTCGATGATGAACACTGAAGCTTTCTTT.

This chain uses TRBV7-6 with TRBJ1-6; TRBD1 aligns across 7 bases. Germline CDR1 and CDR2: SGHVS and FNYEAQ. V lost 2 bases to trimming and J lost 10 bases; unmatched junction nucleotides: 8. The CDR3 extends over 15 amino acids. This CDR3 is CASSLRQGAGSPLHF. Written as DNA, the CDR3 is TGTGCCAGCAGCTTACGACAGGGAGCCGGGTCACCCCTCCACTTT.

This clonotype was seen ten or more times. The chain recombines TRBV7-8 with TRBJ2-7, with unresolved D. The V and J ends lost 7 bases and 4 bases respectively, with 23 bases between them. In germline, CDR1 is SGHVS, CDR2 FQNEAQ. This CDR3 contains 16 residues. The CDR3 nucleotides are TGTGCCAGCACCGTAAGGGTCCAGGAAGCCTTTTACGAGCAGTACTTC. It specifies CASTVRVQEAFYEQYF.

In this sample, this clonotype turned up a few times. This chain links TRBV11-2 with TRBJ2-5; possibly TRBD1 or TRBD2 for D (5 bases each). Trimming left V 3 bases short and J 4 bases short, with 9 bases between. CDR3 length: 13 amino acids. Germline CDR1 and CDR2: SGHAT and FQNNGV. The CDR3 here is CASSLGTRETQYF. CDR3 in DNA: TGTGCCAGCAGCTTGGGGACCAGAGAGACCCAGTACTTC.

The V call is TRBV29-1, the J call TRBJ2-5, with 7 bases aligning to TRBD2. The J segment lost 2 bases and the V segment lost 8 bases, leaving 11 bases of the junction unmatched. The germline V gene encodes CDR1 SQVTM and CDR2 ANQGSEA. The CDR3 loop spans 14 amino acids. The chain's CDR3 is CSTPGAGAQETQYF. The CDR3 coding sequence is TGCAGCACCCCCGGGGCGGGAGCGCAAGAGACCCAGTACTTC.

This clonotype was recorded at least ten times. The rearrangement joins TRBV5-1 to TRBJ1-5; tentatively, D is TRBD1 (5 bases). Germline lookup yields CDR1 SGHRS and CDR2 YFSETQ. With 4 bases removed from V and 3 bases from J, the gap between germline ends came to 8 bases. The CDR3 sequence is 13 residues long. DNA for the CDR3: TGCGCCAGCAGCGCAGGGAACAATCAGCCCCAGCATTTT. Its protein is CASSAGNNQPQHF.

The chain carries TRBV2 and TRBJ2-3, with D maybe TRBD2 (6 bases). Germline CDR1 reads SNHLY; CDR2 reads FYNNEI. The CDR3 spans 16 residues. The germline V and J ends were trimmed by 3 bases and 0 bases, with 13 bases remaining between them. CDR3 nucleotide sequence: TGTGCCAGCAGTGATGTACTAGCATGGAGCACAGATACGCAGTATTTT. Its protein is CASSDVLAWSTDTQYF. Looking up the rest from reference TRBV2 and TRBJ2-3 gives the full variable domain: EPEVTQTPSHQVTQMGQEVILRCVPISNHLYFYWYRQILGQKVEFLVSFYNNEISEKSEIFDDQFSVERPDGSNFTLKIRSTKLEDSAMYFCASSDVLAWSTDTQYFGPGTRLTVL.

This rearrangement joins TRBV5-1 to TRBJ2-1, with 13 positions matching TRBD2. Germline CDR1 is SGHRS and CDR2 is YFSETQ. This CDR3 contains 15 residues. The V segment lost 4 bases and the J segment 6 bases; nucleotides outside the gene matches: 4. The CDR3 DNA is TGCGCCAGCAGCCTCGGGACTAGCGGGACCAATGAGCAGTTCTTC. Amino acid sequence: CASSLGTSGTNEQFF.

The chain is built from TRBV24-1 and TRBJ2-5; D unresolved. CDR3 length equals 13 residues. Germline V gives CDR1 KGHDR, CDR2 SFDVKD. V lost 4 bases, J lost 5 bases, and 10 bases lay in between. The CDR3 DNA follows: TGTGCCACCAGTGAAAACACAAGGGAGACCCAGTACTTC. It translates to CATSENTRETQYF.

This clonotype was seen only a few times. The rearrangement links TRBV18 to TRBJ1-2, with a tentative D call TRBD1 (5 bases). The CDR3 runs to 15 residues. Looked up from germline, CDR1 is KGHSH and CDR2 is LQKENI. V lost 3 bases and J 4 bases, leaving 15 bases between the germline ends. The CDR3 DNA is TGTGCCAGCTCACCCCAGCAGGGCGACTTCTATGGCTACACCTTC. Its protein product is CASSPQQGDFYGYTF.

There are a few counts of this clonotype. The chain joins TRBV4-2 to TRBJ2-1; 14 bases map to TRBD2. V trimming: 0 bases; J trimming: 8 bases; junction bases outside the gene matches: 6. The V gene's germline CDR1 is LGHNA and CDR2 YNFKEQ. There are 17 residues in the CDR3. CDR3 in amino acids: CASSQEPGLAGVYEQFF. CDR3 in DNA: TGTGCCAGCAGCCAAGAGCCGGGACTAGCGGGAGTATATGAGCAGTTCTTC.

The DNA for the CDR3 is TGTGCCAGCAGCTTGACAGGTCAGGGTTACAATGAGCAGTTCTTC. Its protein is CASSLTGQGYNEQFF. J is TRBJ2-1 and V is TRBV5-4; the D gene is possibly TRBD1 (5 bases). V was shortened by 1 base and J by 4 bases, with 12 bases between the two germline ends. The CDR3 runs to 15 residues. CDR1 is SGHNT, CDR2 YYREEE, per germline (reference sequence).

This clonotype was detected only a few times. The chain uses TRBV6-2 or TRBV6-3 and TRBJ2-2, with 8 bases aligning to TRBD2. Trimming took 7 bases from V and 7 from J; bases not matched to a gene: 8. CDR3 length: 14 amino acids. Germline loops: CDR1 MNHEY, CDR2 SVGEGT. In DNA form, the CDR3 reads TGTGCCAGCAATCAGCGGGAGATCGGCGGGGAGCTGTTTTTT. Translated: CASNQREIGGELFF.

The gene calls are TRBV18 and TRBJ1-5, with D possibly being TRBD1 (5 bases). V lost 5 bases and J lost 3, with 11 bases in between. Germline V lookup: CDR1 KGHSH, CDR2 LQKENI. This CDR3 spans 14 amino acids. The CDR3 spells CASSTGNPNQPQHF. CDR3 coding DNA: TGTGCCAGCTCAACAGGAAATCCCAATCAGCCCCAGCATTTT.

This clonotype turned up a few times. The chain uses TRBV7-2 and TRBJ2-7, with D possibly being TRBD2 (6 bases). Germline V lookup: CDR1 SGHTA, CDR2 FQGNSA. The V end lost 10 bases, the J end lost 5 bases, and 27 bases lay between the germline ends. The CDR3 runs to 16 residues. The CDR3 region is CATHRKSGALVHEQYF. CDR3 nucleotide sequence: TGTGCCACCCATCGCAAGTCGGGAGCTTTGGTCCACGAGCAGTACTTC.

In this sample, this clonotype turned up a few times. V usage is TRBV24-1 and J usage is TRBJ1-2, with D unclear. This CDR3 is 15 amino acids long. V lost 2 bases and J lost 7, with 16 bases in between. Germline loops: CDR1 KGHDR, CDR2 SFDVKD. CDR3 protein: CATSDSRTMPAGYTF. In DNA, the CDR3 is TGTGCCACCAGTGATTCCCGAACCATGCCCGCTGGCTACACCTTC.

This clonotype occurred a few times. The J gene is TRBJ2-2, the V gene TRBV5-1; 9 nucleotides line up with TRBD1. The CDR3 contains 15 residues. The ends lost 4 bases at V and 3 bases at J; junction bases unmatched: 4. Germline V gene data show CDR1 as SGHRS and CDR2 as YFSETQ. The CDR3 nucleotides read TGCGCCAGCAGCCCGCGGACAGGGGACACCGGGGAGCTGTTTTTT. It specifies CASSPRTGDTGELFF.

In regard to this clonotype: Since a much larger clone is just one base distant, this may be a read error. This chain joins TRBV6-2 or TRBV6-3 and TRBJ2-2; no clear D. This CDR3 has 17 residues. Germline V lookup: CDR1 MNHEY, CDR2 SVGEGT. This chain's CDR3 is CAISYSLSGINTGELFF. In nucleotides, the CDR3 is TGTGCCATCAGTTACTCGCTTTCAGGAATTAACACCGGGGAGCTGTTTTTT.